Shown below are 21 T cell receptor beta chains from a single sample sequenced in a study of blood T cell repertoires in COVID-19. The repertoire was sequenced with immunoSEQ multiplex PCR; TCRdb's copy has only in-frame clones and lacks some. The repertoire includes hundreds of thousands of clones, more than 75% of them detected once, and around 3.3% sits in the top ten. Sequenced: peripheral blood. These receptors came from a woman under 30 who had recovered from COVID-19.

CDR3 protein: CASSPGTSNYNEQFF. In nucleotides, the CDR3 is TGTGCCAGTAGTCCGGGGACTAGTAACTACAATGAGCAGTTCTTC. The rearrangement uses TRBV19 and TRBJ2-1; 8 bases match TRBD2. The CDR3 runs to 15 residues. Germline lookup yields CDR1 LNHDA and CDR2 SQIVND (reference sequence). V shed 5 bases, J shed 3 bases, and the junction held 6 bases outside the gene matches.

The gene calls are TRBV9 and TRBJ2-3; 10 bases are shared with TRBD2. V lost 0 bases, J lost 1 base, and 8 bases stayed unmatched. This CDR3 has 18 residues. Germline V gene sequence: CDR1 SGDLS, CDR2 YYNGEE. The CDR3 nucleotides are TGTGCCAGCAGCGTAGGGACTAGCGGAATTCGCGGCACAGATACGCAGTATTTT. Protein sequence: CASSVGTSGIRGTDTQYF.

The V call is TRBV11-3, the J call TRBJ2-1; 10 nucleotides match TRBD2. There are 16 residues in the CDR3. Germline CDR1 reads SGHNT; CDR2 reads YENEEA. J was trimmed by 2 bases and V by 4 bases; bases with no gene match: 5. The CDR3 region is CASSSGLAETYNEQFF. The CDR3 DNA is TGTGCCAGCAGCTCCGGACTAGCGGAGACCTACAATGAGCAGTTCTTC.

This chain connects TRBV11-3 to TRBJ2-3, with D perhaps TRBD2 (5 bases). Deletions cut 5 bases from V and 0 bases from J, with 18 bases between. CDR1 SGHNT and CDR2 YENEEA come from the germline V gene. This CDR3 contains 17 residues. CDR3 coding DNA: TGTGCCAGCAGCCCCCGGCGAGGACTGGCTAGCACAGATACGCAGTATTTT. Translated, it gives CASSPRRGLASTDTQYF.

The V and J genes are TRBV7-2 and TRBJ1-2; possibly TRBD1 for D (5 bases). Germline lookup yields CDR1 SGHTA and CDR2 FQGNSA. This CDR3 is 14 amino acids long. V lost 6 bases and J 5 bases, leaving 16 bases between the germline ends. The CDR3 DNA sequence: TGTGCCAGCAGTCCTAGTGGGGCCGGGTATGGCTACACCTTC. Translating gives CASSPSGAGYGYTF. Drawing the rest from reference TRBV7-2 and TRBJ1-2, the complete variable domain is GAGVSQSPSNKVTEKGKDVELRCDPISGHTALYWYRQSLGQGLEFLIYFQGNSAPDKSGLPSDRFSAERTGGSVSTLTIQRTQQEDSAVYLCASSPSGAGYGYTFGSGTRLTVV.

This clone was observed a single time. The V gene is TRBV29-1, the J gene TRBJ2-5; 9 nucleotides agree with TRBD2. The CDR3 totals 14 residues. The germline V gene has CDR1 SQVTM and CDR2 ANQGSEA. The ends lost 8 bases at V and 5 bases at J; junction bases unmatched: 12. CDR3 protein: CSLAGGRGFETQYF. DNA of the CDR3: TGCAGCCTCGCTGGCGGGAGGGGGTTTGAGACCCAGTACTTC.

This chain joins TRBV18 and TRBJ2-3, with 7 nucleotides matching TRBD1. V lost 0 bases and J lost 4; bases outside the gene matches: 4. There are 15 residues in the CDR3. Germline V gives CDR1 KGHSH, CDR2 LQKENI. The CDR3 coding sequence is TGTGCCAGCTCACCACCCGGACAGGCGGCAGATACGCAGTATTTT. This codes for CASSPPGQAADTQYF.

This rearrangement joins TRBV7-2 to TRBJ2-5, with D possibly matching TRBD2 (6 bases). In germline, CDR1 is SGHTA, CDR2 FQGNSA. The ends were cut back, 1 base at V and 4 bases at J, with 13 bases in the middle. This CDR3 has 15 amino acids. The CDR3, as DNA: TGTGCCAGCAGCTTAGGGGACTTCGGCGGAGAGACCCAGTACTTC. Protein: CASSLGDFGGETQYF.

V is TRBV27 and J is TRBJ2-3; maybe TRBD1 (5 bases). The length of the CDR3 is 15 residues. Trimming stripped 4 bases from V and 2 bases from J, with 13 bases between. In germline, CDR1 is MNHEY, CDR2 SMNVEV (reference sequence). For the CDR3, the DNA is TGTGCCAGCAGTTATGGATTAGGGGACACAGATACGCAGTATTTT. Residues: CASSYGLGDTDTQYF.

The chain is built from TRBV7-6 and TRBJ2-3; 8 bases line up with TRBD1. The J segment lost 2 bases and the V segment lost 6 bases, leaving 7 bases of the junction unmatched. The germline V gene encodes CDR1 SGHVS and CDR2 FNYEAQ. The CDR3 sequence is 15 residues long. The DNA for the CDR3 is TGTGCCAGCAGGGACAGGGCCGGGGCCACAGATACGCAGTATTTT. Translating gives CASRDRAGATDTQYF. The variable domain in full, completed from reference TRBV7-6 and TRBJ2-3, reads GAGVSQSPRYKVTKRGQDVALRCDPISGHVSLYWYRQALGQGPEFLTYFNYEAQQDKSGLPNDRFSAERPEGSISTLTIQRTEQRDSAMYRCASRDRAGATDTQYFGPGTRLTVL.

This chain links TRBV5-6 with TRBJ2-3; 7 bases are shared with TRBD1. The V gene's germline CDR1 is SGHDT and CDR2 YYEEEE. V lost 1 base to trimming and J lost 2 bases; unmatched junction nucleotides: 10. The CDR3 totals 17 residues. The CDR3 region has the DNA TGTGCCAGCAGCTTGAGTGGGTCCGGGACAGACACAGATACGCAGTATTTT. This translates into CASSLSGSGTDTDTQYF.

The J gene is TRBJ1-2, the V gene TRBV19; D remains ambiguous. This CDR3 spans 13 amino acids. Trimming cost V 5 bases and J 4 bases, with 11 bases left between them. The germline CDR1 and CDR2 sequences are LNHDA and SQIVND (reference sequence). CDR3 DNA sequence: TGTGCCAGTAGTCTCGGTTCTGCCTATGGCTACACCTTC. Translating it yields CASSLGSAYGYTF.

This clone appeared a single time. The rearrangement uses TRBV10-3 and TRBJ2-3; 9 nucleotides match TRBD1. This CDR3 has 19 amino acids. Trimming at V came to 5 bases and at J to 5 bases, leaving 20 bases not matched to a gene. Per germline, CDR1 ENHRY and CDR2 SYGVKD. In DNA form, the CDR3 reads TGTGCCATCAGTTTACCGGGACAGGGAGAAGCAGGAACCCGAGATACGCAGTATTTT. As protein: CAISLPGQGEAGTRDTQYF.

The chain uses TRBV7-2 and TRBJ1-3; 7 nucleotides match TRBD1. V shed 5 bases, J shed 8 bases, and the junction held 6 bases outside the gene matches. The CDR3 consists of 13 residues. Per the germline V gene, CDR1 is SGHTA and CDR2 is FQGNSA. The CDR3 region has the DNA TGTGCCAGCAGCCTAGGCAGGGGGGACACCATATATTTT. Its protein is CASSLGRGDTIYF.

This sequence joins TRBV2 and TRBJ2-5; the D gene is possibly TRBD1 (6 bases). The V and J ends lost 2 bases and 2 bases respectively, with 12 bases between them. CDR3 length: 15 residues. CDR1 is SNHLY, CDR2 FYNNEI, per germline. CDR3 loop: CASSERGKVQETQYF. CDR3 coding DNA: TGTGCCAGCAGTGAAAGGGGGAAAGTACAAGAGACCCAGTACTTC. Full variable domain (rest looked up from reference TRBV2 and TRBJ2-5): EPEVTQTPSHQVTQMGQEVILRCVPISNHLYFYWYRQILGQKVEFLVSFYNNEISEKSEIFDDQFSVERPDGSNFTLKIRSTKLEDSAMYFCASSERGKVQETQYFGPGTRLLVL.

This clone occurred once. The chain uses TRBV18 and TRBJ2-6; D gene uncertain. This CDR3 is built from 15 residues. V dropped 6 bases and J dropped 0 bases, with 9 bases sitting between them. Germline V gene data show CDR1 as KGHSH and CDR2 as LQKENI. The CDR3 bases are TGTGCCAGCTCCCCTACTAACTCTGGGGCCAACGTCCTGACTTTC. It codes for CASSPTNSGANVLTF.

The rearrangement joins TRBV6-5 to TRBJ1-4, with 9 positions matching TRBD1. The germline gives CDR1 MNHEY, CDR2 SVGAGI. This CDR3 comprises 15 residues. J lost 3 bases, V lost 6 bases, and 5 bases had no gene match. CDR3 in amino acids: CASSIRDRANEKLFF. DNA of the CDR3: TGTGCCAGCAGCATCCGGGACAGGGCTAATGAAAAACTGTTTTTT.

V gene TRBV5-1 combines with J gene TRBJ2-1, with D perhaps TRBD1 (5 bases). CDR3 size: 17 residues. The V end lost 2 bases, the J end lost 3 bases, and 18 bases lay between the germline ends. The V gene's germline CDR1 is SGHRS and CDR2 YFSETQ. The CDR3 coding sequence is TGCGCCAGCAGCTTCCTCATCACCAGGGCCAGCTACAATGAGCAGTTCTTC. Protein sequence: CASSFLITRASYNEQFF.

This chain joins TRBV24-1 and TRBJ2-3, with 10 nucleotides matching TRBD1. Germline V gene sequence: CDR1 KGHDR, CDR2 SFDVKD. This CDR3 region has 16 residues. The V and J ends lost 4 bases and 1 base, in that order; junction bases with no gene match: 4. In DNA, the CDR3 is TGTGCCACCAGTGACCGAGACAGGGGGCGCACAGATACGCAGTATTTT. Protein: CATSDRDRGRTDTQYF.

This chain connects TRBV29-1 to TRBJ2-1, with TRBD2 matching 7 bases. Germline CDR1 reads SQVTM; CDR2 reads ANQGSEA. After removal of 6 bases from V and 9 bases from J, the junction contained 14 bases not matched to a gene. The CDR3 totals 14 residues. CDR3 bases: TGCAGCGTGTTGCGGGAGAGGGTTTTCGGTGAGCAGTTCTTC. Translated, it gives CSVLRERVFGEQFF.

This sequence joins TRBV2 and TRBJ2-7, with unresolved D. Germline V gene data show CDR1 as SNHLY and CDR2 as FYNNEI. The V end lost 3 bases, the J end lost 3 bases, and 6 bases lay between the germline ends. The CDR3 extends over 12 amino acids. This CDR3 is CASSESGYEQYV. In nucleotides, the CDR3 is TGTGCCAGCAGTGAGTCAGGCTACGAGCAGTACGTC.